These 31 T cell receptor beta chains originate from one sample sequenced in a study of CD8 T cells in Susac syndrome. RNA in amounts of about 0.45 to 1 ug was reverse transcribed with random hexamers. TCRdb passed the immunoSEQ multiplex PCR reads through MiXCR, listing each CDR3 protein once. The top ten clones hold about 0.087% of a sample with more than 95,000 distinct CDR3 sequences, approximately 93% of them seen once. Sequencing used CD4+ T cells from PBMCs. These receptors were taken from a human donor with multiple sclerosis.

The rearrangement links TRBV14 to TRBJ2-7; 7 nucleotides agree with TRBD1. The CDR3 contains 13 residues. Germline-derived CDR1 and CDR2 are SGHDN and FVKESK. The trim removed 4 bases at V and 6 bases at J, leaving 6 bases unmatched. Here the CDR3 reads CASSRTDRLEQYF. In DNA, the CDR3 is TGTGCCAGCAGCCGCACGGACAGGCTCGAGCAGTACTTC.

This clonotype appeared a single time. This chain joins TRBV30 and TRBJ2-1, with 9 bases that match TRBD2. CDR3 size: 15 residues. V lost 0 bases, J lost 6 bases, and 6 bases stayed unmatched. Germline CDR1 reads GTSNPN; CDR2 reads SVGIG (reference sequence). CDR3 region: CAWSVLGGGVNEQFF. CDR3 DNA: TGTGCCTGGAGTGTACTGGGCGGGGGGGTCAATGAGCAGTTCTTC.

This chain uses TRBV6-5 with TRBJ2-7, with a tentative D call TRBD1 (6 bases). CDR1 and CDR2 from the germline V gene are MNHEY and SVGAGI. With 2 bases removed from V and 3 bases from J, the gap between germline ends came to 14 bases. CDR3 length: 15 amino acids. The CDR3, as DNA: TGTGCCAGCAGTTACGTGCTCGGCAGGGGCTACGAGCAGTACTTC. Translation: CASSYVLGRGYEQYF.

The V gene is TRBV2, the J gene TRBJ1-5, with D perhaps matching TRBD1 (5 bases). This CDR3 region has 16 residues. Between the trimmed V and J ends, which lost 4 bases and 5 bases, there was a span of 18 bases. CDR1 is SNHLY and CDR2 is FYNNEI in the germline V gene. CDR3 sequence: CASSVPGPIVDQPQHF. The CDR3, as DNA: TGTGCCAGCAGTGTACCGGGACCCATTGTAGATCAGCCCCAGCATTTT.

CDR3 region: CASRVQQNTEAFF. The CDR3 nucleotides read TGTGCCAGCAGGGTTCAACAGAACACTGAAGCTTTCTTT. V and J are TRBV12-3 or TRBV12-4 and TRBJ1-1; D not resolved. V was shortened by 6 bases and J by 1 base, with 9 bases between the two germline ends. The CDR3 has 13 residues.

The chain is built from TRBV3-1 and TRBJ2-1, with 7 bases matching TRBD1. The trim removed 2 bases at V and 7 bases at J, leaving 5 bases unmatched. The CDR3 loop spans 14 amino acids. Germline loops: CDR1 LGHDT, CDR2 YNNKEL (reference sequence). CDR3 nucleotide sequence: TGTGCCAGCAGCCAATCCTCCAGGGGGAATGAGCAGTTCTTC. This gives the protein CASSQSSRGNEQFF.

A single count supports this clonotype. The rearrangement joins TRBV30 to TRBJ1-2; 7 positions match TRBD1. CDR1 and CDR2 from the germline V gene are GTSNPN and SVGIG (reference sequence). The V gene end was trimmed by 8 bases and the J gene end by 4 bases; junction bases not matched to a gene: 10. This CDR3 region has 13 residues. CDR3 nucleotides: TGTGCCCGGGGGACAGAGGGGGTCTATGGCTACACCTTC. It encodes CARGTEGVYGYTF.

The rearrangement joins TRBV28 to TRBJ2-4; TRBD1 matches at 8 bases. V lost 8 bases, J lost 6 bases, and 0 bases stayed unmatched. Germline CDR1 reads MDHEN; CDR2 reads SYDVKM. The CDR3 loop spans 11 amino acids. CDR3 residues: CASQGANIQYF. The DNA of the CDR3 is TGTGCCAGCCAGGGGGCAAACATTCAGTACTTC.

V and J are TRBV4-3 and TRBJ1-1; D might be TRBD1 (6 bases). The CDR3 sequence is 17 residues long. Trimming shortened V by 4 bases and J by 0 bases, and 18 bases separated the two germline ends. The germline CDR1 and CDR2 sequences are LGHNA and YSLEER. The CDR3: CASSLGGGLGVNTEAFF. The CDR3 coding sequence is TGCGCCAGCAGCCTTGGAGGGGGTTTGGGAGTGAACACTGAAGCTTTCTTT.

The chain couples TRBV28 to TRBJ2-1; D is ambiguous. The CDR3 loop spans 13 amino acids. Germline V gene sequence: CDR1 MDHEN, CDR2 SYDVKM. Trimming stripped 4 bases from V and 4 bases from J, with 8 bases between. The CDR3 region is CASSSLTYNEQFF. CDR3 DNA: TGTGCCAGCAGTTCCTTGACATACAATGAGCAGTTCTTC.

The chain is built from TRBV9 and TRBJ2-7; D is unresolved. The V end lost 0 bases, the J end lost 6 bases, and 10 bases lay between the germline ends. From germline, CDR1 is SGDLS and CDR2 YYNGEE. The CDR3 has 13 residues. The CDR3 protein is CASSVAPLGEQYF. Written as DNA, the CDR3 is TGTGCCAGCAGCGTAGCCCCTCTGGGCGAGCAGTACTTC.

The chain employs TRBV20-1 and TRBJ1-6; TRBD1 might be the D (6 bases). The CDR3 runs to 16 residues. V was cut by 0 bases and J by 7 bases, with 16 bases left in between. Germline V gene lookup returns CDR1 DFQATT and CDR2 SNEGSKA (reference sequence). The CDR3 DNA reads TGCAGTGCTAGAGACCCTACCAGGGGCATGAATTCACCCCTCCACTTT. Translation gives CSARDPTRGMNSPLHF.

The rearrangement joins TRBV28 to TRBJ2-5; possible D gene TRBD1, 5 bases. The V gene's germline CDR1 is MDHEN and CDR2 SYDVKM. The CDR3 consists of 14 residues. Between the trimmed V and J ends, which lost 7 bases and 2 bases, there was a span of 14 bases. The CDR3, as DNA: TGTGCCAGCATCGAACTGGGGCAGCAAGAGACCCAGTACTTC. This encodes CASIELGQQETQYF.

The V gene is TRBV6-2 or TRBV6-3, the J gene TRBJ2-2; D not resolved. The CDR3 is made up of 9 amino acids. Trimming pared 8 bases from V and 8 bases from J, leaving 3 bases between. CDR1 is MNHEY and CDR2 is SVGEGT in the germline V gene. The CDR3, as DNA: TGTGCCAGCGGGGGGGAGCTGTTTTTT. This codes for CASGGELFF.

Concerning this clonotype: One end of the junction does not line up with germline, which may come from a read error. The chain combines TRBV30 with TRBJ2-5; 7 bases fit TRBD2. CDR1 GTSNPN and CDR2 SVGIG come from the germline V gene (reference sequence). The CDR3 consists of 14 residues. CDR3 residues: CAWSQLATEEAQYF. In nucleotides, the CDR3 is TGTGCCTGGAGTCAACTAGCGACCGAAGAGGCCCAGTACTTC.

The chain joins TRBV6-5 to TRBJ1-5; D gene unclear. Trimming removed 5 bases from V and 1 base from J, with 12 bases in between. CDR3 size: 15 residues. The germline gives CDR1 MNHEY, CDR2 SVGAGI. The CDR3 coding sequence is TGTGCCAGCAGTCGGGTCACGGGGAGCAATCAGCCCCAGCATTTT. This gives the protein CASSRVTGSNQPQHF.

V gene TRBV7-2 combines with J gene TRBJ1-2, with D possibly being TRBD1 (6 bases). From germline, CDR1 is SGHTA and CDR2 FQGNSA. The length of the CDR3 is 14 residues. V dropped 6 bases and J dropped 7 bases, with 18 bases sitting between them. This CDR3 reads CASRRPASGAGYTF. The CDR3 region has the DNA TGTGCCAGCAGACGCCCTGCGTCAGGGGCTGGCTACACCTTC.

The CDR3 region has the DNA TGTGCCAGTAGTAGAGGGCCGAACACAGATACGCAGTATTTT. It codes for CASSRGPNTDTQYF. The chain carries TRBV19 and TRBJ2-3; perhaps TRBD2 as D (5 bases). With 4 bases removed from V and 2 bases from J, the gap between germline ends came to 10 bases. This CDR3 region has 14 residues. The germline V gene encodes CDR1 LNHDA and CDR2 SQIVND (reference sequence). Together with reference TRBV19 and TRBJ2-3, the CDR3 gives the full variable domain: DGGITQSPKYLFRKEGQNVTLSCEQNLNHDAMYWYRQDPGQGLRLIYYSQIVNDFQKGDIAEGYSVSREKKESFPLTVTSAQKNPTAFYLCASSRGPNTDTQYFGPGTRLTVL.

This chain connects TRBV5-1 to TRBJ2-3; no clear D gene. Trimming removed 0 bases at V and 4 bases at J, with 9 bases between. Germline V gives CDR1 SGHRS, CDR2 YFSETQ. CDR3 length: 14 amino acids. CDR3 nucleotides: TGCGCCAGCAGCTTGGAACAGCCCGCAGATACGCAGTATTTT. Protein: CASSLEQPADTQYF.

CDR3 in DNA: TGTGCCAGCAGTTCACAGGGCGCGGAGACCCAGTACTTC. Translating gives CASSSQGAETQYF. V and J are TRBV2 and TRBJ2-5, with D maybe TRBD1 (6 bases). The CDR3 loop spans 13 amino acids. V gave up 5 bases and J gave up 5 bases, with 12 bases separating them. Germline V gene sequence: CDR1 SNHLY, CDR2 FYNNEI.

The chain recombines TRBV4-1 with TRBJ1-5; tentatively, D is TRBD1 (5 bases). With 6 bases removed from V and 5 bases from J, the gap between germline ends came to 17 bases. The CDR3 is made up of 15 amino acids. The germline CDR1 and CDR2 sequences are MGHRA and YSYEKL. Here the CDR3 DNA reads TGCGCCAGCAGTCGAGACAGCCCCTTCGATCAGCCCCAGCATTTT. The encoded protein is CASSRDSPFDQPQHF.

The rearrangement uses TRBV3-1 and TRBJ1-6; D ambiguous. Trimming took 4 bases from V and 4 from J, leaving 8 bases between them. Germline V lookup: CDR1 LGHDT, CDR2 YNNKEL (reference sequence). The CDR3 extends over 14 amino acids. Written as DNA, the CDR3 is TGTGCCAGCAGCCTGCGGGATTATAATTCACCCCTCCACTTT. Its protein product is CASSLRDYNSPLHF.

V usage is TRBV5-1 and J usage is TRBJ1-2; TRBD1 is a possible D gene (5 bases). From germline, CDR1 is SGHRS and CDR2 YFSETQ. Trimming removed 4 bases at V and 5 bases at J, with 15 bases between. The CDR3 is 14 amino acids. In DNA form, the CDR3 reads TGCGCCAGCAGCGTGCAGGGCCCGGAGTATGGCTACACCTTC. Its translation: CASSVQGPEYGYTF.

The rearrangement joins TRBV29-1 to TRBJ1-2, with D unresolved. V was shortened by 6 bases and J by 5 bases, with 7 bases between the two germline ends. Germline V gene data show CDR1 as SQVTM and CDR2 as ANQGSEA. The CDR3 contains 10 residues. The CDR3 reads CSVRAYGYTF. CDR3 sequence (DNA): TGCAGCGTGAGGGCATATGGCTACACCTTC.

The rearrangement joins TRBV10-3 to TRBJ1-1; D remains ambiguous. Germline lookup yields CDR1 ENHRY and CDR2 SYGVKD. V was cut by 4 bases and J by 2 bases, with 5 bases left in between. The CDR3 has 12 amino acids. The CDR3 nucleotides are TGTGCCATCAGTGTGTCTAACACTGAAGCTTTCTTT. It specifies CAISVSNTEAFF.

Only one count was recorded for this clonotype. This rearrangement joins TRBV5-1 to TRBJ1-2; D ambiguous. CDR3 length equals 13 residues. V lost 0 bases and J 4 bases, leaving 7 bases between the germline ends. CDR1 and CDR2 from the germline V gene are SGHRS and YFSETQ. As DNA, the CDR3 is TGCGCCAGCAGCTTGGACGGAATCTATGGCTACACCTTC. This encodes CASSLDGIYGYTF.

A single count supports this clonotype. CDR3 residues: CASSPRDGSYEQYF. Written as DNA, the CDR3 is TGTGCCAGCAGCCCCCGGGACGGTTCCTACGAGCAGTACTTC. J is TRBJ2-7 and V is TRBV6-1; possibly TRBD1 or TRBD2 for D (5 bases each). Trimming shortened V by 6 bases and J by 1 base, and 13 bases separated the two germline ends. This CDR3 comprises 14 residues. Looked up from germline, CDR1 is MNHNS and CDR2 is SASEGT.

The DNA for the CDR3 is TGTGCCAGCAAGGTACAGGGGAGCTCCTACAATGAGCAGTTCTTC. It specifies CASKVQGSSYNEQFF. The chain links TRBV6-5 to TRBJ2-1; 7 nucleotides agree with TRBD1. Per the germline V gene, CDR1 is MNHEY and CDR2 is SVGAGI. Germline trimming cut 7 bases from V and 0 bases from J; bases unmatched to any gene: 6. The CDR3 runs to 15 residues.

This clonotype was recorded only once. This chain connects TRBV29-1 to TRBJ1-1; D gene ambiguous. CDR1 and CDR2 from the germline V gene are SQVTM and ANQGSEA. V was pared by 7 bases and J by 0 bases, with 12 bases between. CDR3 length equals 13 residues. This CDR3 is CSAARQLNTEAFF. In DNA, the CDR3 is TGCAGCGCTGCACGCCAGTTGAACACTGAAGCTTTCTTT.

This clonotype was counted once. The rearrangement uses TRBV30 and TRBJ1-1; D is ambiguous. Germline CDR1 reads GTSNPN; CDR2 reads SVGIG (reference sequence). V lost 3 bases to trimming and J lost 0 bases, with 8 bases between them. The CDR3 is 13 amino acids. Written as DNA, the CDR3 is TGTGCCTGGAGATACGCTATGAACACTGAAGCTTTCTTT. Translating gives CAWRYAMNTEAFF.

This chain joins TRBV15 and TRBJ2-2; D might be TRBD1 (5 bases). The germline CDR1 and CDR2 sequences are LNHNV and YYDKDF (reference sequence). The length of the CDR3 is 15 residues. Trimming removed 3 bases at V and 6 bases at J, with 14 bases between. In DNA form, the CDR3 reads TGTGCCACCAGCAGGGGAACTAAGGGGTCCGGGGAGCTGTTTTTT. It is translated as CATSRGTKGSGELFF.